The 14 T cell receptor beta chains in this list originate from one sample, sequenced in a study of blood T cells in healthy people across ages. A second PCR, run for about 7 to 12 cycles, used a sample-barcoded 5' primer plus a J-beta primer mix. A single record per CDR3 protein comes from TCRdb applying MiXCR to the 5' RACE reads. There are roughly 1.9 million distinct CDR3 sequences in the sample; about two fifths occur only once, and roughly 23% lies in the top ten. The source material was blood. The receptors shown here come from a human donor in good health.

This clonotype was counted a few times. This chain links TRBV24-1 with TRBJ2-1, with TRBD2 matching over 11 bases. J gave up 5 bases and V 7 bases, and 6 bases lay outside the gene matches. The germline V gene encodes CDR1 KGHDR and CDR2 SFDVKD. This CDR3 region has 15 residues. The CDR3 DNA follows: TGTGCCACCAGGGACGGGACTAGCGGCCACAATGAGCAGTTCTTC. It specifies CATRDGTSGHNEQFF.

The chain combines TRBV20-1 with TRBJ1-1; D unresolved. Germline V gene lookup returns CDR1 DFQATT and CDR2 SNEGSKA (reference sequence). Trimming took off 0 bases at V and 4 bases at J, with 15 bases between the two ends. CDR3 length: 15 residues. The CDR3 DNA is TGCAGTGCTAGAGAGAGGTCAACGGATACCACTGAAGCTTTCTTT. Residues: CSARERSTDTTEAFF.

On this clonotype itself: Its ends do not fully match the called genes, so a read error is possible. This chain joins TRBV6-2 or TRBV6-3 and TRBJ2-1; TRBD1 might be the D (6 bases). The germline CDR1 and CDR2 sequences are MNHEY and SVGEGT. CDR3 size: 14 residues. The CDR3 coding sequence is TGTGCCAGCAGTTGGAGGTTGTGGGACAATGTGCAGTTCTTC. This encodes CASSWRLWDNVQFF.

This clonotype was observed a handful of times. CDR3 amino acids: CSAGAGGYNNQPQHF. The DNA of the CDR3 is TGCAGTGCCGGGGCGGGAGGCTATAACAATCAGCCCCAGCATTTT. The chain uses TRBV20-1 and TRBJ1-5; TRBD1 might be the D (5 bases). In germline, CDR1 is DFQATT, CDR2 SNEGSKA (reference sequence). The CDR3 length is 15 residues. V lost 6 bases and J 3 bases, leaving 18 bases between the germline ends.

The chain recombines TRBV4-1 with TRBJ2-3, with 9 bases matching TRBD2. This CDR3 region has 16 residues. The V segment lost 3 bases and the J segment 1 base; nucleotides outside the gene matches: 5. In germline, CDR1 is MGHRA, CDR2 YSYEKL. The CDR3 is CASSQMRGGRTDTQYF. The CDR3 nucleotides read TGCGCCAGCAGCCAGATGCGGGGGGGCCGCACAGATACGCAGTATTTT.

This clonotype showed up just a few times. The rearrangement links TRBV7-9 to TRBJ1-4; TRBD1 matches at 10 bases. The CDR3 has 15 residues. CDR1 is SEHNR, CDR2 FQNEAQ, per germline (reference sequence). V shed 6 bases and J 1 base; nucleotides not matched to a gene: 2. This CDR3 reads CASSWTGGTNEKLFF. Here the CDR3 DNA reads TGTGCCAGCAGTTGGACAGGGGGAACTAATGAAAAACTGTTTTTT.

This clonotype has a handful of counts. The chain carries TRBV5-1 and TRBJ2-7; TRBD1 matches 8 bases. With 4 bases clipped from V and 9 bases from J, the junction kept 12 bases outside the gene matches. The CDR3 consists of 14 residues. CDR1 SGHRS and CDR2 YFSETQ come from the germline V gene. The CDR3 bases are TGCGCCAGCAGCCCCGGGGACAGGCCGAAAGGGCAGTACTTC. Translating it yields CASSPGDRPKGQYF.

To note about this clonotype: As the CDR3 is not closed by the conserved phenylalanine or tryptophan, this likely results from a read error. The chain carries TRBV29-1 and TRBJ2-7, with D possibly being TRBD2 (5 bases). The assigned J gene may be wrong: the sequence end matches TRBJ2-5 better. Germline assignment: CDR1 SQVTM and CDR2 ANQGSEA. This CDR3 is 13 amino acids long. This CDR3 reads CSVEVSVGGTQYY. The CDR3 bases are TGCAGCGTTGAAGTATCGGTCGGAGGGACCCAGTACTAC.

This rearrangement joins TRBV25-1 to TRBJ2-2; D is tentatively TRBD1 or TRBD2 (5 bases each). The germline V gene has CDR1 MGHDK and CDR2 SYGVNS. The length of the CDR3 is 15 residues. Trimming shortened V by 6 bases and J by 2 bases, and 13 bases separated the two germline ends. The CDR3 nucleotides read TGTGCCAGCAGCAGAGGGGATAGTAACACCGGGGAGCTGTTTTTT. Its protein is CASSRGDSNTGELFF.

This clonotype has only a few counts. V is TRBV20-1 and J is TRBJ2-3, with TRBD1 matching over 9 bases. Germline V CDR1 and CDR2: DFQATT, SNEGSKA (reference sequence). The ends lost 0 bases at V and 2 bases at J; junction bases unmatched: 9. This CDR3 is 17 amino acids long. Here the CDR3 DNA reads TGCAGTGCTAGAGAACCTAACAGGGGGCCACACACAGATACGCAGTATTTT. As protein: CSAREPNRGPHTDTQYF.

V is TRBV7-2 and J is TRBJ1-4; maybe TRBD1 (5 bases). Trimming removed 7 bases from V and 6 bases from J, with 15 bases in between. CDR1 is SGHTA, CDR2 FQGNSA, per germline. The CDR3 sequence is 14 residues long. CDR3 amino acids: CASTQNGGDEKLFF. In DNA, the CDR3 is TGTGCCAGCACCCAAAATGGGGGGGATGAAAAACTGTTTTTT.

The V and J genes are TRBV6-5 and TRBJ2-7, with a possible D match to TRBD2 (6 bases). This CDR3 has 15 amino acids. Germline CDR1 and CDR2: MNHEY and SVGAGI. V was trimmed by 2 bases and J by 6 bases, leaving 17 bases between them. CDR3 coding DNA: TGTGCCAGCAGTTACGCGGGGAGCTTAATGACCGAGCAGTACTTC. Translating gives CASSYAGSLMTEQYF.

This clonotype showed up just a few times. The CDR3 nucleotides are TGTGCCAGCAGCAACAACGAGGGGTTAGATACGCAGTATTTT. This gives the protein CASSNNEGLDTQYF. The chain combines TRBV16 with TRBJ2-3, with D perhaps matching TRBD1 or TRBD2 (5 bases each). The germline V gene encodes CDR1 KGHSY and CDR2 FQNENV. V dropped 5 bases and J dropped 5 bases, with 14 bases sitting between them. The CDR3 length is 14 residues.

The gene calls are TRBV29-1 and TRBJ2-7, with D perhaps assigned TRBD1 or TRBD2 (5 bases each). The CDR3 is 12 amino acids. V was shortened by 7 bases and J by 5 bases, with 15 bases between the two germline ends. Germline V gene sequence: CDR1 SQVTM, CDR2 ANQGSEA. CDR3 sequence (DNA): TGCAGCGCAGAGGAATGGGGGAACGAGCAGTACTTC. Amino acid sequence: CSAEEWGNEQYF.